This is a list of T cell receptor beta chains from one sample in a study of shared clonotypes between healthy human individuals. TCRdb's table, derived via immunoSEQ multiplex PCR, lists solely in-frame clones and lacks some. The table has 2,500,000 or so clones, 80% to 95% seen once; the top ten hold roughly 0.39%. Material: naive CD4+ T cells from PBMCs. These TCRs come from a man aged 18 to 29 in good health. Some clones in this sample may be carry-over from other donors' samples. CDR3s include the opening cysteine and the closing phenylalanine or tryptophan. A D gene is named only where the DNA matches it firmly. Size is omitted from some rows. Given values are once, few, many or a class for expanded clones.

D gene: TRBD1; V gene: TRBV19; clone size: NA; J gene: TRBJ2-2; CDR3 length: 14; CDR3 DNA: TGTGCCATAAGGGACAGGGGGAAGACCGGGGAGCTGTTTTTT; CDR3 protein: CAIRDRGKTGELFF
D gene: NA; V gene: TRBV5-1; clone size: NA; J gene: TRBJ2-6; CDR3 length: 17; CDR3 DNA: TGCGCCAGCAGCTTGGGGGTCATTACCTCTGGGGCCAACGTCCTGACTTTC; CDR3 protein: CASSLGVITSGANVLTF
D gene: TRBD2; V gene: TRBV7-3; clone size: once; J gene: TRBJ2-2; CDR3 length: 17; CDR3 DNA: TGTGCCAGCAGCTTAGGGACTAGCGGGAGAAGGTCCGGGGAGCTGTTTTTT; CDR3 protein: CASSLGTSGRRSGELFF
D gene: NA; V gene: TRBV5-4; clone size: NA; J gene: TRBJ1-3; CDR3 length: 13; CDR3 DNA: TGTGCCAGCAGCTCCCCCGGGGGAAACACCATATATTTT; CDR3 protein: CASSSPGGNTIYF
D gene: NA; V gene: TRBV6-6; clone size: NA; J gene: TRBJ1-2; CDR3 length: 15; CDR3 DNA: TGTGCCAGCAGTTACTCGAAGGGGGGTAGCTATGGCTACACCTTC; CDR3 protein: CASSYSKGGSYGYTF
D gene: TRBD1; V gene: TRBV5-4; clone size: NA; J gene: TRBJ1-1; CDR3 length: 16; CDR3 DNA: TGTGCCAGCAGCCCTAGGACAGGGGGGATGAACACTGAAGCTTTCTTT; CDR3 protein: CASSPRTGGMNTEAFF
D gene: NA; V gene: TRBV7-2; clone size: NA; J gene: TRBJ1-2; CDR3 length: 14; CDR3 DNA: TGTGCCAGCAGCTTAGCCCCTGCTTCCTATGGCTACACCTTC; CDR3 protein: CASSLAPASYGYTF
D gene: NA; V gene: TRBV29-1; clone size: few; J gene: TRBJ1-1; CDR3 length: 14; CDR3 DNA: TGCAGCGTTGAAGGTCGCCAGGGGCTCACTGAAGCTTTCTTT; CDR3 protein: CSVEGRQGLTEAFF
D gene: TRBD2; V gene: TRBV4-1; clone size: NA; J gene: TRBJ2-5; CDR3 length: 16; CDR3 DNA: TGCGCCAGCAGCCAAGAAGGCGGGAGGGCCCTGGAGACCCAGTACTTC; CDR3 protein: CASSQEGGRALETQYF
D gene: NA; V gene: TRBV19; clone size: few; J gene: TRBJ1-1; CDR3 length: 12; CDR3 DNA: TGTGCCAGTAGTAGGACCCACACTGAAGCTTTCTTT; CDR3 protein: CASSRTHTEAFF
D gene: TRBD1; V gene: TRBV2; clone size: NA; J gene: TRBJ2-7; CDR3 length: 13; CDR3 DNA: TGTGCCAGCATGACAGGGAGTTTCTACGAGCAGTACTTC; CDR3 protein: CASMTGSFYEQYF
D gene: TRBD1; V gene: TRBV27; clone size: NA; J gene: TRBJ1-1; CDR3 length: 15; CDR3 DNA: TGTGCCAGCAGTTCACGACAGGGGGTGAACACTGAAGCTTTCTTT; CDR3 protein: CASSSRQGVNTEAFF
D gene: NA; V gene: TRBV2; clone size: NA; J gene: TRBJ2-5; CDR3 length: 11; CDR3 DNA: TGTGCCAGCAGTGCCTCGGAGACCCAGTACTTC; CDR3 protein: CASSASETQYF
D gene: NA; V gene: TRBV18; clone size: NA; J gene: TRBJ1-2; CDR3 length: 15; CDR3 DNA: TGTGCCAGCTCACCCGCCAGGGTAGAAAACTATGGCTACACCTTC; CDR3 protein: CASSPARVENYGYTF
D gene: TRBD1; V gene: TRBV27; clone size: NA; J gene: TRBJ2-7; CDR3 length: 13; CDR3 DNA: TGTGCCACCTCCGGGACAGGGACCTACGAGCAGTACTTC; CDR3 protein: CATSGTGTYEQYF
D gene: NA; V gene: TRBV5-6; clone size: NA; J gene: TRBJ1-3; CDR3 length: 15; CDR3 DNA: TGTGCCAGCAGCTTGTTTACCAGCTCTGGAAACACCATATATTTT; CDR3 protein: CASSLFTSSGNTIYF